A selection of T cell receptor beta chains follows, all from one sample in a study of T-cell memory formation after mild COVID-19. TCRdb re-analysed the 5' RACE reads in MiXCR, keeping a single row per CDR3 protein. The table has about 340,000 distinct CDR3 sequences, under 25% seen once; the top ten hold under 15%. Sequenced sample: PBMCs or a T cell subset sorted from them (not recorded which). The receptor set was obtained from an adult woman who had mild COVID-19 (a few samples of this study predate the infection). Cell type and time point are not known. CDR3s include the opening cysteine and the closing phenylalanine or tryptophan. D genes are given only for firm matches. Not all rows give a size; the values are once, few, many and, for expanded clones, a class.

D gene | J gene | clone size | V gene | CDR3 DNA | CDR3 protein
- | TRBJ1-2 | - | TRBV12-3/TRBV12-4 | TGTGCCAGCAGGTTGGGGGAAGCGGACTATGGCTACACCTTC | CASRLGEADYGYTF
- | TRBJ1-4 | few | TRBV5-1 | TGCGCCAGCAGCTTGGGACTTGTTGGGACAACTAATGAAAAACTGTTTTTT | CASSLGLVGTTNEKLFF
- | TRBJ2-6 | few | TRBV5-1 | TGCGCCAGCAGCTTAGCAGGGACTGGGGCCAACGTCCTGACTTTC | CASSLAGTGANVLTF
- | TRBJ2-3 | - | TRBV12-3/TRBV12-4 | TGTGCCAGCAGCCGCGTGGCGGGGATGCACACAGATACGCAGTATTTT | CASSRVAGMHTDTQYF
- | TRBJ2-2 | - | TRBV6-1 | TGTGCCAGCAGTGAAGTGGGCGCGGGGTGGAACACCGGGGAGCTGTTTTTT | CASSEVGAGWNTGELFF
- | TRBJ2-1 | few | TRBV6-5 | TGTGCCAGCAGTTACTCGAACAGGATTCCGGGGGATGAGCAGTTCTTC | CASSYSNRIPGDEQFF
- | TRBJ2-3 | few | TRBV30 | TGTGCCTGGAGGCGGGGATCCACAGATACGCAGTATTTT | CAWRRGSTDTQYF
TRBD1 | TRBJ2-2 | once | TRBV7-3 | TGTGCCAGCAGACGGGACAGGGGCACCGGGGAGCTGTTTTTT | CASRRDRGTGELFF
TRBD2 | TRBJ2-1 | - | TRBV24-1 | TGTGCCACCATGAATCCGGGACTAGCGGGAGGGGAGCAGTTCTTC | CATMNPGLAGGEQFF
TRBD2 | TRBJ2-3 | few | TRBV7-2 | TGTGCCAGCAGCTTAGTAGCGGGTAACACAGATACGCAGTATTTT | CASSLVAGNTDTQYF
- | TRBJ2-7 | - | TRBV2 | TGTGCCAGCAGTGTAACAGGGACCGAGCAGTACTTC | CASSVTGTEQYF
- | TRBJ2-1 | - | TRBV20-1 | TGCAGTGCTGGTGGTTTGGTCTACAATGAGCAGTTCTTC | CSAGGLVYNEQFF
- | TRBJ2-1 | - | TRBV7-3 | TGTGCCAGCAGCTCTCACCTAGATTCCGAGCAGTTCTTC | CASSSHLDSEQFF
- | TRBJ1-5 | - | TRBV24-1 | TGTGCCACCGGAAGGACAGCCAGCTATAGCAATCAGCCCCAGCATTTT | CATGRTASYSNQPQHF
- | TRBJ2-7 | - | TRBV6-4 | TGTGCCAGCAGTGAAGACGGAACGAGCTCCTACGAGCAGTACTTC | CASSEDGTSSYEQYF
TRBD1 | TRBJ2-3 | - | TRBV10-3 | TGTGCCATCAGGGGGACAGGGACGACAGATACGCAGTATTTT | CAIRGTGTTDTQYF
- | TRBJ2-3 | - | TRBV5-1 | TGCGCCAGCAGCTTAGTGGGGGCCGAGTACAGAGATACGCAGTATTTT | CASSLVGAEYRDTQYF
- | TRBJ2-3 | - | TRBV12-3/TRBV12-4 | TGTGCCAGCAGTCGCGCATACACAGGAGATACGCAGTATTTT | CASSRAYTGDTQYF
TRBD1 | TRBJ1-1 | few | TRBV5-1 | TGCGCCAGCAGCTTTTTACAGGGGCGGAACACTGAAGCTTTCTTT | CASSFLQGRNTEAFF
- | TRBJ2-3 | - | TRBV20-1 | TGCAGTGCTAGAGATGCGCCACGCGGGGCAGATACGCAGTATTTT | CSARDAPRGADTQYF
TRBD1 | TRBJ1-1 | - | TRBV6-5 | TGTGCCAGCAGGGAAGCGGGACAGGTCTTAGTCACTGAAGCTTTCTTT | CASREAGQVLVTEAFF
TRBD1 | TRBJ1-1 | few | TRBV5-5 | TGTGCCAGCAGCCCCGGCGGGGACAGGCGCCACACTGAAGCTTTCTTT | CASSPGGDRRHTEAFF
- | TRBJ1-1 | few | TRBV7-2 | TGTGCCAGCTTCCGGGGCATGAACACTGAAGCTTTCTTT | CASFRGMNTEAFF
- | TRBJ2-7 | - | TRBV9 | TGTGCCAGCAGCGCAGGACAGACCTACGAGCAGTACTTC | CASSAGQTYEQYF
- | TRBJ2-5 | - | TRBV20-1 | TGCAGTGCACAGTTCGGCGAGACCCAGTACTTC | CSAQFGETQYF
- | TRBJ2-2 | - | TRBV24-1 | TGTGCCACCAGTGACCTCAAGTTGAACACCGGGGAGCTGTTTTTT | CATSDLKLNTGELFF
TRBD2 | TRBJ2-3 | few | TRBV12-3/TRBV12-4 | TGTGCCAGCAGTTCCTCTCGCGGGGGAGCCACAGATACGCAGTATTTT | CASSSSRGGATDTQYF
TRBD1 | TRBJ2-3 | - | TRBV5-6 | TGTGCCAGCAGCCCGGGGACAGGGTGGACAGATACGCAGTATTTT | CASSPGTGWTDTQYF
TRBD1 | TRBJ2-2 | - | TRBV5-1 | TGCGCCAGCAGACCAGGGGGTGAGAACACCGGGGAGCTGTTTTTT | CASRPGGENTGELFF
TRBD1 | TRBJ2-7 | few | TRBV7-6 | TGTGCCAGCAGCCCGGGAGCCGACAGGGGCCTATCCCACGAGCAGTACTTC | CASSPGADRGLSHEQYF
TRBD2 | TRBJ2-1 | - | TRBV18 | TGTGCCAGCTCACAACCGGGCGCTAGCGGGAGCGATGAGCAGTTCTTC | CASSQPGASGSDEQFF
- | TRBJ2-1 | - | TRBV24-1 | TGTGCCACCAGTGTCATTGGACAGGGAGGGGTCCAGTTCTTC | CATSVIGQGGVQFF
- | TRBJ2-5 | few | TRBV4-2 | TGTGCCAGCAGCCAAGACCCCTCAGGAGAGACCCAGTACTTC | CASSQDPSGETQYF
TRBD1 | TRBJ1-2 | many | TRBV20-1 | TGCAGTGCTAGGGGTGGACAGGGGGCAAGGTCAGGGGGCTACACCTTC | CSARGGQGARSGGYTF
- | TRBJ1-4 | - | TRBV12-3/TRBV12-4 | TGTGCCAGCAGTTACTCGGACAGCCCTAATGAAAAACTGTTTTTT | CASSYSDSPNEKLFF
TRBD2 | TRBJ2-3 | few | TRBV25-1 | TGTGCCAGCAGCGGACTAGCGGGGGGACTCACCGCCACAGATACGCAGTATTTT | CASSGLAGGLTATDTQYF
TRBD1 | TRBJ1-1 | - | TRBV6-5 | TGTGCCAGCGAGGGGGCACAGGGTCCGAGAGGGGAAGCTTTCTTT | CASEGAQGPRGEAFF
TRBD1 | TRBJ1-5 | - | TRBV7-9 | TGTGCCAGCAGCCCCCCCACGGACAGGGGGAATCAGCCCCAGCATTTT | CASSPPTDRGNQPQHF
- | TRBJ1-1 | - | TRBV7-6 | TGTGCCAGCAGCCAGGGACATACGAACACTGAAGCTTTCTTT | CASSQGHTNTEAFF
- | TRBJ2-1 | - | TRBV7-9 | TGTGCCAGCAGCTTAGTCAGGGGCTACAATGAGCAGTTCTTC | CASSLVRGYNEQFF
- | TRBJ2-3 | many | TRBV4-1 | TGCGCCAGCAGCCAAGTTAGTGAGGATACGCAGTATTTT | CASSQVSEDTQYF
TRBD2 | TRBJ2-1 | few | TRBV4-1 | TGCGCCAGCAGCCAAGTGGAGCGGGGGGGATACAATGAGCAGTTCTTC | CASSQVERGGYNEQFF
- | TRBJ2-5 | few | TRBV30 | TGTGCCTGGAGTGTTTTGATGACCCAGTACTTC | CAWSVLMTQYF
- | TRBJ1-1 | few | TRBV5-6 | TGTGCCAGCAGCCCACGTCGCAGCTCCGCTGAAGCTTTCTTT | CASSPRRSSAEAFF
- | TRBJ2-3 | few | TRBV7-3 | TGTGCCAGCAGCTTAATTCCCTCGGCAGATACGCAGTATTTT | CASSLIPSADTQYF
TRBD1 | TRBJ2-7 | - | TRBV12-3/TRBV12-4 | TGTGCCAGCAGTTTTGGGACAGTGGGCTACGAGCAGTACTTC | CASSFGTVGYEQYF
TRBD1 | TRBJ1-2 | many | TRBV6-5 | TGTGCCAGCAGACAACCGGACAGGGTTGGTGGCTACACCTTC | CASRQPDRVGGYTF
TRBD2 | TRBJ2-1 | - | TRBV29-1 | TGCAGCGTTCGGACTAGCGGCAATGAGCAGTTCTTC | CSVRTSGNEQFF
- | TRBJ2-1 | - | TRBV6-5 | TGTGCCAGCAGTTACGTCTCTGGGAATGAGCAGTTCTTC | CASSYVSGNEQFF
- | TRBJ2-2 | - | TRBV5-1 | TGCGCCAGCAGCCCGACAGGCGACGGGGAGCTGTTTTTT | CASSPTGDGELFF
TRBD1 | TRBJ2-5 | few | TRBV9 | TGTGCCAGCAGTACAGGACAGGGAGAGCGAGAGACCCAGTACTTC | CASSTGQGERETQYF
TRBD1 | TRBJ1-6 | many | TRBV19 | TGTGCCAGTACTTTGGGACAGGGTGGTTCACCCCTCCACTTT | CASTLGQGGSPLHF
TRBD1 | TRBJ1-2 | - | TRBV7-9 | TGTGCCAGCAGCTCCGACAGGGGGGTTTACTACACCTTC | CASSSDRGVYYTF